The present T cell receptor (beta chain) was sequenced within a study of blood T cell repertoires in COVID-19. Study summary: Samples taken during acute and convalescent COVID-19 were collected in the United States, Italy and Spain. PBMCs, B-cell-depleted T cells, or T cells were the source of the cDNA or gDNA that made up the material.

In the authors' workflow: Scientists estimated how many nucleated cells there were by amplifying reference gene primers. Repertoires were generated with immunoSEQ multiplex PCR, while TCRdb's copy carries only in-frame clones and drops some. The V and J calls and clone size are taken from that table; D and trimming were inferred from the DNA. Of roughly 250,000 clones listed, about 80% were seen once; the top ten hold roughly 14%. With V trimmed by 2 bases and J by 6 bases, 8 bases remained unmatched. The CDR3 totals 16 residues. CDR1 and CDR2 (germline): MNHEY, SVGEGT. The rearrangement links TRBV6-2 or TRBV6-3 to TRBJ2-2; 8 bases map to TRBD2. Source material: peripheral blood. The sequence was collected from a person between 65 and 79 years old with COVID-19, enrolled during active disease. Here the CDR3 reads CASSYRGGPNPGELFF. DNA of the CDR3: TGTGCCAGCAGTTACCGGGGGGGTCCAAATCCCGGGGAGCTGTTTTTT.